This T cell receptor (beta chain) was identified during a study of early T cells in non-severe SARS-CoV-2 infection. As for the study in general: Sequenced bulk RNA came from whole blood that was unsorted, and chains were unpaired. Study conclusions and caveats: VDJdb-based annotation leaned toward anti-spike CD8 responses and missed private and CD4 specificities.

This clonotype was detected ten times or more. The antigen is unknown. Individual cDNA molecules received unique molecular identifiers. A single record per CDR3 protein comes from TCRdb applying MiXCR to the 5' RACE reads. The sample contains around 61,000 distinct CDR3 sequences, less than 14% of which appear only once. Germline V lookup: CDR1 SQVTM, CDR2 ANQGSEA. The CDR3 is 11 residues long. Trimming removed 7 bases from V and 1 base from J, with 8 bases in between. The sequence came from an adult who was a healthcare worker with PCR-confirmed SARS-CoV-2 infection or an uninfected control (not recorded which). Sequenced material: whole blood. The V and J genes are TRBV29-1 and TRBJ2-7; D is unresolved. This CDR3 is CSASWSYEQYF. CDR3 coding DNA: TGCAGCGCTTCATGGTCCTACGAGCAGTACTTC.